The 30 T cell receptor beta chains listed next were all sequenced from one sample in a study of blood T cell repertoires in COVID-19. Produced via immunoSEQ multiplex PCR; TCRdb's table is partial and in-frame only. Among more than 110,000 clones, less than 80% were seen once, and the ten largest hold approximately 4.5%. Input material: peripheral blood. These receptors were collected from a woman older than 75 with active or convalescent COVID-19.

V usage is TRBV20-1 and J usage is TRBJ1-3; D is ambiguous. CDR1 and CDR2 (germline): DFQATT, SNEGSKA (reference sequence). V dropped 3 bases and J dropped 0 bases, with 9 bases sitting between them. This CDR3 is 14 amino acids long. CDR3 protein: CSASRTLSGNTIYF. In DNA form, the CDR3 reads TGCAGTGCTAGTAGGACTCTCTCTGGAAACACCATATATTTT.

The V gene is TRBV7-3, the J gene TRBJ2-2, with D possibly TRBD1 on 6 matching bases. Germline lookup yields CDR1 SGHTA and CDR2 FQGTGA. This CDR3 spans 15 amino acids. Deletions cut 6 bases from V and 1 base from J, with 12 bases between. CDR3 loop: CASRLDRMNTGELFF. As DNA, the CDR3 is TGTGCCAGCAGATTAGACAGGATGAACACCGGGGAGCTGTTTTTT. The whole variable domain, remainder taken from reference TRBV7-3 and TRBJ2-2, is GAGVSQTPSNKVTEKGKYVELRCDPISGHTALYWYRQSLGQGPEFLIYFQGTGAADDSGLPNDRFFAVRPEGSVSTLKIQRTERGDSAVYLCASRLDRMNTGELFFGEGSRLTVL.

This chain connects TRBV9 to TRBJ1-5; TRBD1 is a possible D gene (5 bases). Trimming cost V 0 bases and J 6 bases, with 10 bases left between them. CDR3 length equals 14 residues. Germline CDR1 and CDR2: SGDLS and YYNGEE. Written as DNA, the CDR3 is TGTGCCAGCAGCGTAGGGGGGGTCCGTCAGCCCCAGCATTTT. Protein sequence: CASSVGGVRQPQHF.

The chain has TRBV3-1 (or the pseudogene TRBV3-2) and TRBJ1-2; a possible D gene is TRBD1 (5 bases). Per the germline V gene, CDR1 is LGHDT and CDR2 is YNNKEL (reference sequence). The CDR3 is made up of 13 amino acids. The germline V and J ends were trimmed by 10 bases and 5 bases, with 17 bases remaining between them. The CDR3, as DNA: TGTGCCACCTCAACGACAGCATATTATGGCTACACCTTC. The encoded protein is CATSTTAYYGYTF.

This clone has only a few counts. The V gene is TRBV6-2 or TRBV6-3, the J gene TRBJ1-6; 7 bases line up with TRBD1. V shed 6 bases, J shed 9 bases, and the junction held 11 bases outside the gene matches. CDR1 and CDR2 from the germline V gene are MNHEY and SVGEGT. This CDR3 comprises 15 residues. CDR3 sequence reads: CASSRRQGVVSPLHF. The CDR3 nucleotides read TGTGCCAGCAGCCGAAGGCAGGGGGTGGTTTCACCCCTCCACTTT.

The chain has TRBV6-5 and TRBJ1-3, with TRBD1 as a possible D gene (6 bases). CDR1 is MNHEY, CDR2 SVGAGI, per germline. CDR3 length: 15 residues. Between the trimmed V and J ends, which lost 8 bases and 0 bases, there was a span of 14 bases. The CDR3 DNA is TGTGCCAGCCACAGGGATACTACCTCTGGAAACACCATATATTTT. Residues: CASHRDTTSGNTIYF.

The rearrangement joins TRBV14 to TRBJ1-2; TRBD1 might be the D (6 bases). The length of the CDR3 is 15 residues. The V end was cut by 4 bases, the J end by 7 bases, with 19 bases between. The germline V gene encodes CDR1 SGHDN and CDR2 FVKESK. CDR3 in amino acids: CASSRSGTPAIGYTF. As DNA, the CDR3 is TGTGCCAGCAGCCGCTCAGGGACACCGGCAATTGGCTACACCTTC.

The rearrangement links TRBV7-2 to TRBJ2-1; 8 nucleotides agree with TRBD2. V shed 5 bases and J 5 bases; nucleotides not matched to a gene: 11. Germline CDR1 is SGHTA and CDR2 is FQGNSA. CDR3 length equals 16 residues. CDR3 loop: CASSDRTSQTHNEQFF. CDR3 sequence (DNA): TGTGCCAGCAGCGACCGGACTAGCCAAACCCACAATGAGCAGTTCTTC.

CDR3 region: CASSIGYRGEETQYF. The CDR3, as DNA: TGTGCCAGTAGTATAGGCTACAGGGGGGAAGAGACCCAGTACTTC. The V call is TRBV19, the J call TRBJ2-5; TRBD1 aligns across 8 bases. The CDR3 sequence is 15 residues long. The germline CDR1 and CDR2 sequences are LNHDA and SQIVND (reference sequence). The V gene end was trimmed by 1 base and the J gene end by 3 bases; junction bases not matched to a gene: 4.

The V call is TRBV11-2, the J call TRBJ2-7, with D maybe TRBD1 (5 bases). Trimming stripped 4 bases from V and 1 base from J, with 14 bases between. Germline CDR1 SGHAT, CDR2 FQNNGV. CDR3 length: 15 amino acids. The CDR3 DNA reads TGTGCCAGCAGCTCCTACAGGCAAGTTTCCTACGAGCAGTACTTC. Translation gives CASSSYRQVSYEQYF.

The chain uses TRBV14 and TRBJ2-7, with D hard to call. Germline values: CDR1 SGHDN, CDR2 FVKESK. V lost 1 base to trimming and J lost 5 bases, with 3 bases between them. The CDR3 runs 11 residues. The CDR3 DNA reads as TGTGCCAGCAGCCAAGGTAACGAGCAGTACTTC. The encoded protein is CASSQGNEQYF.

In its sample, this clone was seen once. The chain employs TRBV5-1 and TRBJ2-5; 8 bases match TRBD1. The CDR3 length is 15 residues. Germline V gene data show CDR1 as SGHRS and CDR2 as YFSETQ. V gave up 0 bases and J gave up 1 base; unmatched junction bases: 2. The CDR3 sequence: CASSLAGGLQETQYF. As DNA, the CDR3 is TGCGCCAGCAGCTTGGCAGGGGGCCTCCAAGAGACCCAGTACTTC.

The chain links TRBV19 to TRBJ2-2; 10 bases line up with TRBD1. The germline CDR1 and CDR2 sequences are LNHDA and SQIVND (reference sequence). After removal of 3 bases from V and 0 bases from J, the junction contained 1 base not matched to a gene. The CDR3 spans 16 residues. CDR3 residues: CASSMTGGANTGELFF. CDR3 coding DNA: TGTGCCAGTAGTATGACAGGGGGCGCGAACACCGGGGAGCTGTTTTTT.

This sequence joins TRBV7-9 and TRBJ1-2; 8 positions match TRBD1. With 5 bases clipped from V and 4 bases from J, the junction kept 6 bases outside the gene matches. Germline V gives CDR1 SEHNR, CDR2 FQNEAQ (reference sequence). The CDR3 totals 14 residues. CDR3 sequence reads: CASSPWTGSYGYTF. The CDR3 DNA reads TGTGCCAGCAGCCCCTGGACAGGGAGCTATGGCTACACCTTC.

The chain has TRBV14 and TRBJ2-7; TRBD1 is a possible D gene (6 bases). CDR1 is SGHDN and CDR2 is FVKESK in the germline V gene. The CDR3 extends over 16 amino acids. Trimming shortened V by 4 bases and J by 2 bases, and 18 bases separated the two germline ends. Here the CDR3 reads CASSPNVGTLTYEQYF. CDR3 nucleotides: TGTGCCAGCAGCCCGAATGTTGGGACATTGACCTACGAGCAGTACTTC. The variable domain in full, with the rest retrieved from reference TRBV14 and TRBJ2-7, is EAGVTQFPSHSVIEKGQTVTLRCDPISGHDNLYWYRRVMGKEIKFLLHFVKESKQDESGMPNNRFLAERTGGTYSTLKVQPAELEDSGVYFCASSPNVGTLTYEQYFGPGTRLTVT.

The chain employs TRBV5-1 and TRBJ2-5, with D hard to call. Germline V CDR1 and CDR2: SGHRS, YFSETQ. The CDR3 extends over 15 amino acids. Trimming shortened V by 4 bases and J by 0 bases, and 13 bases separated the two germline ends. This CDR3 is CASSPSGSYQETQYF. The CDR3 DNA follows: TGCGCCAGCAGCCCTAGTGGGTCGTACCAAGAGACCCAGTACTTC.

The V call is TRBV12-3 or TRBV12-4, the J call TRBJ1-2, with 7 positions matching TRBD1. V gave up 5 bases and J gave up 8 bases; unmatched junction bases: 8. The CDR3 has 13 amino acids. The CDR3 sequence: CASSPGQTGGYTF. As DNA, the CDR3 is TGTGCCAGCAGTCCGGGACAGACGGGGGGCTACACCTTC.

This clone came up once. J is TRBJ2-5 and V is TRBV3-1 (or the pseudogene TRBV3-2), with D unresolved. Germline V gene sequence: CDR1 LGHDT, CDR2 YNNKEL (reference sequence). Trimming cost V 1 base and J 6 bases, with 9 bases left between them. The CDR3 has 13 residues. DNA of the CDR3: TGTGCCAGCAGCCAAGCCCCCAGTCAGACCCAGTACTTC. Amino acid sequence: CASSQAPSQTQYF.

This sequence joins TRBV4-3 and TRBJ1-1; the D is unclear. This CDR3 has 21 residues. The V gene's germline CDR1 is LGHNA and CDR2 YSLEER. The germline V and J ends were trimmed by 0 bases and 0 bases, with 26 bases remaining between them. CDR3 coding DNA: TGCGCCAGCAGCCAAGATGAGTGGTTTAAACAGTCGACCAACGTGAACACTGAAGCTTTCTTT. Its protein is CASSQDEWFKQSTNVNTEAFF.

V is TRBV7-6 and J is TRBJ2-7; D possibly corresponds to TRBD1 (5 bases). The CDR3 has 15 amino acids. Per the germline V gene, CDR1 is SGHVS and CDR2 is FNYEAQ. Trimming took 4 bases from V and 6 from J, leaving 19 bases between them. CDR3 amino acids: CASSSRVGPLAEQYF. CDR3 coding DNA: TGTGCCAGCAGCTCCCGGGTGGGGCCCCTTGCCGAGCAGTACTTC.

The chain is built from TRBV19 and TRBJ1-1; 9 bases fit TRBD1. The germline CDR1 and CDR2 sequences are LNHDA and SQIVND (reference sequence). The ends lost 4 bases at V and 4 bases at J; junction bases unmatched: 4. The CDR3 extends over 14 amino acids. CDR3: CASSRDRDFTEAFF. The CDR3 DNA follows: TGTGCCAGTAGTAGGGACAGGGATTTCACTGAAGCTTTCTTT.

The chain recombines TRBV20-1 with TRBJ2-3; no clear D gene. The length of the CDR3 is 11 residues. CDR1 is DFQATT and CDR2 is SNEGSKA in the germline V gene (reference sequence). The V and J ends lost 1 base and 3 bases respectively, with 2 bases between them. The CDR3 sequence: CSARATDTQYF. The DNA of the CDR3 is TGCAGTGCTAGAGCTACAGATACGCAGTATTTT.

The chain employs TRBV7-2 and TRBJ1-4, with TRBD1 matching over 10 bases. The length of the CDR3 is 14 residues. J lost 5 bases, V lost 5 bases, and 2 bases had no gene match. The germline V gene encodes CDR1 SGHTA and CDR2 FQGNSA. The CDR3 here is CASSRDRGNEKLFF. The CDR3 coding sequence is TGTGCCAGCAGCCGGGACAGGGGAAATGAAAAACTGTTTTTT.

The rearrangement links TRBV30 to TRBJ1-2; D not certain. Germline V gene lookup returns CDR1 GTSNPN and CDR2 SVGIG (reference sequence). V lost 0 bases to trimming and J lost 5 bases, with 13 bases between them. The CDR3 spans 14 residues. CDR3 in amino acids: CAWSVGREEYGYTF. The CDR3 coding sequence is TGTGCCTGGAGTGTAGGGAGGGAGGAATATGGCTACACCTTC.

The V call is TRBV5-4, the J call TRBJ2-7; 13 nucleotides align to TRBD2. Germline V gives CDR1 SGHNT, CDR2 YYREEE (reference sequence). J gave up 8 bases and V 2 bases, and 7 bases lay outside the gene matches. This CDR3 region has 15 residues. CDR3 region: CASSFPGTSGVKQYF. For the CDR3, the DNA is TGTGCCAGCAGCTTCCCCGGGACTAGCGGGGTAAAGCAGTACTTC.

This clone was observed a single time. This rearrangement joins TRBV18 to TRBJ1-2, with D tentatively TRBD1 (5 bases). Trimming shortened V by 6 bases and J by 2 bases, and 13 bases separated the two germline ends. Per germline, CDR1 KGHSH and CDR2 LQKENI. This CDR3 spans 14 amino acids. The CDR3 sequence is CASSRGVRNYGYTF. The DNA for the CDR3 is TGTGCCAGCTCTCGGGGGGTTAGAAACTATGGCTACACCTTC.

The chain links TRBV18 to TRBJ2-5; 10 bases fit TRBD1. The CDR3 totals 12 residues. The V segment lost 6 bases and the J segment 5 bases; nucleotides outside the gene matches: 0. CDR1 and CDR2 from the germline V gene are KGHSH and LQKENI. CDR3 sequence (DNA): TGTGCCAGCTCGGGACAGGGGGAGACCCAGTACTTC. Protein sequence: CASSGQGETQYF.

The rearrangement uses TRBV13 and TRBJ2-3; 10 bases agree with TRBD2. This CDR3 has 16 amino acids. Losses at the gene ends were 5 bases for V and 5 bases for J; bases not matched to a gene: 10. Germline assignment: CDR1 PRHDT and CDR2 FYEKMQ (reference sequence). The CDR3 spells CASSTPTSGLVDTQYF. The CDR3 nucleotides read TGTGCCAGCAGCACCCCGACTAGCGGGTTGGTAGATACGCAGTATTTT.

CDR3 in DNA: TGTGCCAGCAGCCAACTAGACAGGGGGTCCGAAAAACTGTTTTTT. Translated: CASSQLDRGSEKLFF. The rearrangement links TRBV4-2 to TRBJ1-4; 9 nucleotides line up with TRBD1. The CDR3 runs to 15 residues. V gave up 2 bases and J gave up 8 bases; unmatched junction bases: 6. Per the germline V gene, CDR1 is LGHNA and CDR2 is YNFKEQ.

This chain joins TRBV18 and TRBJ1-2, with D possibly being TRBD1 (5 bases). Germline V gives CDR1 KGHSH, CDR2 LQKENI. This CDR3 is built from 14 residues. The V gene lost 3 bases and the J gene lost 6 bases, with 14 bases spanning the gap. CDR3 protein: CASSPGDSPHGYTF. The DNA of the CDR3 is TGTGCCAGCTCACCGGGGGACTCCCCTCATGGCTACACCTTC.